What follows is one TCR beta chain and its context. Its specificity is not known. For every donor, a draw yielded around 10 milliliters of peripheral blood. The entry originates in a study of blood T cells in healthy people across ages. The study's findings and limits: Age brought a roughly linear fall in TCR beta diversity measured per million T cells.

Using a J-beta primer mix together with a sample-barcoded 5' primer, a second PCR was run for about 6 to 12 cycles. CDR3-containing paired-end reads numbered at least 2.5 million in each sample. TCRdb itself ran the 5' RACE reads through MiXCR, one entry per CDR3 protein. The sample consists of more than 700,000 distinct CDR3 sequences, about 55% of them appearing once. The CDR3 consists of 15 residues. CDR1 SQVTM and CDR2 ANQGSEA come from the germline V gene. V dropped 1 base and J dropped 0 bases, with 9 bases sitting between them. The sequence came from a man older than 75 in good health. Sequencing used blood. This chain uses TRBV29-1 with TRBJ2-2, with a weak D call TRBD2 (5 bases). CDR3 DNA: TGCAGCGTTGAAGCAGGAGGCGCGAACACCGGGGAGCTGTTTTTT. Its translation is CSVEAGGANTGELFF.